A single T cell receptor beta chain is shown here with its context. The target antigen is unknown. The table came from immunoSEQ multiplex PCR; TCRdb's copy has only in-frame clones and leaves some out. There are roughly 330,000 clones in the sample; 87% occur only once, and over 1% lies in the top ten. The donors were members of the validation cohort, which comprised about 120 subjects and was separate from the first cohort of about 700 subjects. The data were taken from a study of cytomegalovirus exposure and HLA in healthy donors. Study-level points and caveats: Among the CMV-associated chains, three were confirmed in vitro as specific for CMV antigens.

Trimming pared 4 bases from V and 4 bases from J, leaving 17 bases between. Germline lookup yields CDR1 SNHLY and CDR2 FYNNEI. The CDR3 covers 16 residues. The chain recombines TRBV2 with TRBJ2-1; the D is unclear. The receptor was isolated from a woman aged 30 to 39 in good health and CMV-seropositive. Sample: PBMCs. The CDR3 sequence: CASSGPSRAGYNEQFF. CDR3 DNA sequence: TGTGCCAGCAGTGGGCCTAGTCGGGCTGGTTACAATGAGCAGTTCTTC.